This T cell receptor (beta chain) was retrieved from a study of Ad26.COV2.S vaccination and SARS-CoV-2 variants. Using immunoSEQ multiplex PCR, the repertoire was profiled, and TCRdb retains in-frame clones only, with some absent. This table has approximately 340,000 clones, around 84% appearing once. Treatment: some 20 received Ad26.COV2.S at low or high dose, single or two shots; 5 received placebo; per-sample allocation not given. After the first vaccine or placebo injection, samples were drawn on day 63. The origin of this receptor is a person between 18 and 65 years old who received the Ad26.COV2.S COVID-19 vaccine or a placebo. The sequencing used peripheral blood, collected in a trial of Ad26.COV2.S vaccine versus placebo.

This CDR3 is CASTPGWNSPLHF. CDR3 sequence (DNA): TGTGCCAGCACCCCTGGGTGGAATTCACCCCTCCACTTT. This rearrangement joins TRBV12-3 or TRBV12-4 to TRBJ1-6; D uncertain. Trimming removed 7 bases at V and 7 bases at J, with 11 bases between. The CDR3 sequence is 13 residues long.